This is a list of T cell receptor beta chains from one sample in a study of blood T cell repertoires in COVID-19. Libraries were prepared by immunoSEQ multiplex PCR; TCRdb keeps only in-frame clonotypes and omits some of them. The sample has over 250,000 clones, 65% to 90% seen once. Material: peripheral blood. Source of these receptors: a human donor in a cohort sampled during active COVID-19. The CDR3 runs from the conserved cysteine through the conserved F or W. D genes are given only for firm matches. Size is stated for part of the rows, as once, few or many counts, or as a class when the clone is expanded.

CDR3 DNA	CDR3 protein	clone size	V gene	D gene	J gene
TGTGCCAGCAGTGCACGGACAGCAAATGGCTACACCTTC	CASSARTANGYTF	once	TRBV25-1	.	TRBJ1-2
TGTGCCAGCAGACTAGCGGGAGGCGCCGGGGAGCTGTTTTTT	CASRLAGGAGELFF	.	TRBV13	TRBD2	TRBJ2-2
TGTGCCAGCAGCCTCACCAATCTAGCGGGGACCTCCTACAATGAGCAGTTCTTC	CASSLTNLAGTSYNEQFF	.	TRBV5-6	TRBD2	TRBJ2-1
TGTGCCAGCACGGGACAGGGAGTCGGTGGCTACACCTTC	CASTGQGVGGYTF	.	TRBV2	TRBD1	TRBJ1-2
TGTGCCACCAGTGATTCGGGACTCCTAGAGACCCAGTACTTC	CATSDSGLLETQYF	.	TRBV24-1	.	TRBJ2-5
TGCAGCGTTGTGATGCCCACGGTTCGGGGAGCTTTCTTT	CSVVMPTVRGAFF	once	TRBV29-1	.	TRBJ1-1
TGTGCCAGTAGTCCTGGGACTAGCGCCTACAATGAGCAGTTCTTC	CASSPGTSAYNEQFF	.	TRBV19	TRBD2	TRBJ2-1
TGTGCCAGCAGCTCGAACACAGGGGACGAGCAGTACTTC	CASSSNTGDEQYF	.	TRBV7-3	TRBD1	TRBJ2-7
TGTGCCAGCAGCGTAGGCGGCGGGGGGAATTCACCCCTCCACTTT	CASSVGGGGNSPLHF	.	TRBV9	.	TRBJ1-6
TGCGCCAGCAGCCAAGACAGGGAGCAGTTCTTC	CASSQDREQFF	.	TRBV4-1	.	TRBJ2-1
TGTGCCAGCAGTGACCAGGGGATGGGTGGCTACACCTTC	CASSDQGMGGYTF	few	TRBV6-4	.	TRBJ1-2
TGTGCCACCAGTGGTTGGCAGGGGGCCTACAATGAGCAGTTCTTC	CATSGWQGAYNEQFF	.	TRBV24-1	TRBD1	TRBJ2-1
TGTGCCAGCAGACTCTCTCAAAGGGGCCTAGCGGGAGGTAGTGAGCAGTTCTTC	CASRLSQRGLAGGSEQFF	.	TRBV2	TRBD2	TRBJ2-1
TGTGCCAGCAGCGCAGGCGGGCTCCAAGAGACCCAGTACTTC	CASSAGGLQETQYF	.	TRBV7-2	.	TRBJ2-5
TGCGCCAGCAGCTTTGGGAGCACAGGGGGCGGGGAGACCCAGTACTTC	CASSFGSTGGGETQYF	once	TRBV5-1	TRBD1	TRBJ2-5
TGTGCCAGCAGTTCCCTTGGGACAGGGACGTTTCAGCCCCAGCATTTT	CASSSLGTGTFQPQHF	.	TRBV27	TRBD1	TRBJ1-5
TGCGCCAGCAGCACCACGACAGGGGAGCAGTACTTC	CASSTTTGEQYF	.	TRBV5-1	TRBD1	TRBJ2-7
TGTGCCCCCCGAGGACAGGTTGGAAACACCATATATTTT	CAPRGQVGNTIYF	.	TRBV21-1	.	TRBJ1-3
TGTGCCAGCTCACCGAGGCACGAGGAGACCCAGTACTTC	CASSPRHEETQYF	.	TRBV18	.	TRBJ2-5
TGCGCCAGCAGCCAAGATCTTGGGTCAGGGGCTCAGCCCCAGCATTTT	CASSQDLGSGAQPQHF	.	TRBV4-3	.	TRBJ1-5
TGTGCCAGCAGCGAACTAGCGGGAAGGGGGGGGACCCAGTACTTC	CASSELAGRGGTQYF	.	TRBV2	TRBD2	TRBJ2-5
TGTGCCAGCAGCCAAGATGGCAGGGGCACTGAAGCTTTCTTT	CASSQDGRGTEAFF	.	TRBV3-1/TRBV3-2	.	TRBJ1-1
TGCGCCAGCAGCTTGTATAACAGGGAGGGAGAGACCCAGTACTTC	CASSLYNREGETQYF	.	TRBV5-1	.	TRBJ2-5
TGTGCCACCAGCAGAGTTAGCGGAATGTACAATGAGCAGTTCTTC	CATSRVSGMYNEQFF	.	TRBV15	.	TRBJ2-1
TGTGCCAGCAGCCCAGAAAGCAATCAGCCCCAGCATTTT	CASSPESNQPQHF	.	TRBV27	.	TRBJ1-5
TGTGCCAGCAGTAGGGGGGGAGCGGAAAGAAATGAGCAGTTCTTC	CASSRGGAERNEQFF	.	TRBV28	.	TRBJ2-1
TGTGCCAGCAGCTTAGGCGAGAACACTGAAGCTTTCTTT	CASSLGENTEAFF	.	TRBV7-9	.	TRBJ1-1
TGTGCCAGCAGAATTGGACTCGCGAACACCGGGGAGCTGTTTTTT	CASRIGLANTGELFF	.	TRBV27	.	TRBJ2-2
TGTGCCAGCAGCTCCGGACTAGCGGCGAACACCGGGGAGCTGTTTTTT	CASSSGLAANTGELFF	.	TRBV7-6	TRBD2	TRBJ2-2
TGTGCCAGCAGCCCTTCTCGGGACTACTTGAATGAGCAGTTCTTC	CASSPSRDYLNEQFF	.	TRBV7-2	TRBD2	TRBJ2-1
TGTGCCAGCAGTCACGGGACATTCACAGATACGCAGTATTTT	CASSHGTFTDTQYF	.	TRBV6-2/TRBV6-3	.	TRBJ2-3
TGTGCCAGCAGTGACCCAGGGGGCGCTAATAATGGCTACACCTTC	CASSDPGGANNGYTF	.	TRBV6-1	TRBD1	TRBJ1-2
TGTGCCAGCAGCGAGGTCGGGGATTTACTAACCAAAAACATTCAGTACTTC	CASSEVGDLLTKNIQYF	.	TRBV7-9	.	TRBJ2-4
TGTGCCAGCTCACCCCAGGGGGGAATTGAGCAGTACTTC	CASSPQGGIEQYF	.	TRBV18	.	TRBJ2-7
TGTGCCACCAGCAGAGACAGGGGTTTCTCCGAGCAGTACTTC	CATSRDRGFSEQYF	once	TRBV15	.	TRBJ2-7
TGTGCCAGTCAATCCGGGACAGCTGATGAAAAACTGTTTTTT	CASQSGTADEKLFF	.	TRBV28	TRBD1	TRBJ1-4
TGTGCCAGCAGCCACTCGAACACCGGGGAGCTGTTTTTT	CASSHSNTGELFF	.	TRBV9	.	TRBJ2-2
TGCGCCAGCAGCTTGGTTGGACTAGCGGGAGGAAGCCAGTTCTTC	CASSLVGLAGGSQFF	few	TRBV5-1	TRBD2	TRBJ2-1
TGTGCCAGCTCACCAAACAGGGGATCAGGCATTCAGTACTTC	CASSPNRGSGIQYF	few	TRBV18	TRBD1	TRBJ2-4
TGTGCCTGGAGGCGGCTAGCGGGAGGGGGGGACATTCAGTACTTC	CAWRRLAGGGDIQYF	.	TRBV30	TRBD2	TRBJ2-4